A single sample gave rise to the 9 T cell receptor beta chains below, sequenced in a study of blood T cell repertoires in COVID-19. Produced via immunoSEQ multiplex PCR; TCRdb's table is partial and in-frame only. The sample includes over 130,000 clones, about 90% of them seen just once. The material sequenced was peripheral blood. All receptors come from a man between 60 and 75 years old with active or convalescent COVID-19.

The chain has TRBV7-9 and TRBJ2-1; D is possibly TRBD2 (6 bases). Trimming removed 1 base from V and 2 bases from J, with 9 bases in between. Per the germline V gene, CDR1 is SEHNR and CDR2 is FQNEAQ (reference sequence). The CDR3 spans 15 residues. The CDR3, as DNA: TGTGCCAGCAGCTTAGTATCGGGGGCCTACAATGAGCAGTTCTTC. This sequence encodes CASSLVSGAYNEQFF. Full variable domain (rest looked up from reference TRBV7-9 and TRBJ2-1): DTGVSQNPRHKITKRGQNVTFRCDPISEHNRLYWYRQTLGQGPEFLTYFQNEAQLEKSRLLSDRFSAERPKGSFSTLEIQRTEQGDSAMYLCASSLVSGAYNEQFFGPGTRLTVL.

The J gene is TRBJ2-3, the V gene TRBV5-6; D gene ambiguous. Germline CDR1 and CDR2: SGHDT and YYEEEE. The CDR3 consists of 13 residues. V lost 2 bases and J lost 4, with 8 bases in between. The chain's CDR3 is CASSFSGSDTQYF. The CDR3 DNA sequence: TGTGCCAGCAGCTTTTCAGGATCAGATACGCAGTATTTT.

This rearrangement joins TRBV5-1 to TRBJ2-1; weak D call: TRBD2 (5 bases). V lost 4 bases and J lost 10, with 15 bases in between. Germline CDR1 reads SGHRS; CDR2 reads YFSETQ. The CDR3 spans 13 residues. The CDR3 sequence is CASSTRTPGEQFF. The CDR3 nucleotides are TGCGCCAGCAGCACAAGGACTCCCGGGGAGCAGTTCTTC.

The V and J genes are TRBV3-1 (or the pseudogene TRBV3-2) and TRBJ1-1; a weak D match, TRBD1 (5 bases). The CDR3 is 15 amino acids. Looked up from germline, CDR1 is LGHDT and CDR2 is YNNKEL (reference sequence). The V end lost 4 bases, the J end lost 2 bases, and 14 bases lay between the germline ends. Written as DNA, the CDR3 is TGTGCCAGCAGCCCCCACAGGAGTTCTAACACTGAAGCTTTCTTT. This gives the protein CASSPHRSSNTEAFF.

This chain uses TRBV6-5 with TRBJ1-6; TRBD1 matches at 11 bases. The J segment lost 7 bases and the V segment lost 1 base, leaving 0 bases of the junction unmatched. This CDR3 has 15 amino acids. Germline CDR1 and CDR2: MNHEY and SVGAGI. CDR3 sequence (DNA): TGTGCCAGCAGTTACTGGGACAGGGGGAATTCACCCCTCCACTTT. This encodes CASSYWDRGNSPLHF.

This rearrangement joins TRBV5-4 to TRBJ2-3; 8 bases line up with TRBD1. The CDR3 length is 13 residues. With V trimmed by 4 bases and J by 5 bases, 3 bases remained unmatched. The germline V gene has CDR1 SGHNT and CDR2 YYREEE (reference sequence). The CDR3 sequence: CASSRTGIDTQYF. CDR3 DNA sequence: TGTGCCAGCAGCAGGACAGGGATAGATACGCAGTATTTT.

The rearrangement joins TRBV19 to TRBJ2-3, with D possibly TRBD1 on 6 matching bases. Germline CDR1 and CDR2: LNHDA and SQIVND (reference sequence). Trimming shortened V by 3 bases and J by 4 bases, and 14 bases separated the two germline ends. The CDR3 totals 15 residues. CDR3 in DNA: TGTGCCAGTAGTATGGGAGACAGGCTAGCAGATACGCAGTATTTT. Translated, it gives CASSMGDRLADTQYF.

As DNA, the CDR3 is TGTGCCAGTAGTATGGGGGGGAGACTAGCCAAAAACATTCAGTACTTC. Amino acid sequence: CASSMGGRLAKNIQYF. This chain uses TRBV19 with TRBJ2-4; the match to TRBD2 covers 7 bases. V lost 3 bases, J lost 0 bases, and 5 bases stayed unmatched. CDR3 length: 16 amino acids. Per germline, CDR1 LNHDA and CDR2 SQIVND (reference sequence).

The chain recombines TRBV6-5 with TRBJ1-5; D is perhaps TRBD1 (6 bases). This CDR3 comprises 15 residues. V lost 6 bases to trimming and J lost 7 bases, with 19 bases between them. CDR1 is MNHEY, CDR2 SVGAGI, per germline. The CDR3 spells CASSPRDTLRQPQHF. In DNA form, the CDR3 reads TGTGCCAGCAGCCCCCGGGACACCCTCCGGCAGCCCCAGCATTTT.